One sample yielded the 27 T cell receptor beta chains listed below, sequenced in a study of blood T cells in healthy people across ages. Primed by a sample-barcoded 5' primer and a J-beta primer mix, a second PCR proceeded for 7 to 11 cycles. From the 5' RACE reads, TCRdb called clonotypes with MiXCR, one entry per CDR3 protein. The sample includes 1,800,000 or so distinct CDR3 sequences, approximately 39% of them seen just once. Sequencing input: blood. These receptors all come from a human donor in good health.

This clonotype has a handful of counts. V is TRBV20-1 and J is TRBJ2-7, with 10 bases aligning to TRBD1. CDR1 DFQATT and CDR2 SNEGSKA come from the germline V gene (reference sequence). The CDR3 loop spans 12 amino acids. CDR3 in amino acids: CSGTGAPYEQYF. CDR3 coding DNA: TGCAGCGGGACAGGGGCTCCCTACGAGCAGTACTTC.

This clonotype was counted a few times. The genes are TRBV6-6 and TRBJ2-5; weak D call: TRBD2 (5 bases). Germline V gives CDR1 MNHNY, CDR2 SVGAGI (reference sequence). There are 12 residues in the CDR3. Trimming shortened V by 6 bases and J by 3 bases, and 8 bases separated the two germline ends. The CDR3 protein is CASRPSKETQYF. Written as DNA, the CDR3 is TGTGCCAGCAGACCTAGCAAAGAGACCCAGTACTTC.

This clonotype showed up just a few times. This chain links TRBV29-1 with TRBJ1-1; D remains unclear. Germline V CDR1 and CDR2: SQVTM, ANQGSEA. This CDR3 comprises 12 residues. V lost 6 bases to trimming and J lost 0 bases, with 8 bases between them. The CDR3 protein is CSVDSLNTEAFF. The CDR3 nucleotides are TGCAGCGTAGATTCCCTGAACACTGAAGCTTTCTTT.

The chain combines TRBV12-3 or TRBV12-4 with TRBJ2-3; D is ambiguous. V shed 3 bases and J shed 5 bases, with 12 bases lying between them. This CDR3 has 14 amino acids. The CDR3 region has the DNA TGTGCCAGCAGTTTGACCAGCCCAGGAGATACGCAGTATTTT. This codes for CASSLTSPGDTQYF.

The chain is built from TRBV6-2 or TRBV6-3 and TRBJ2-1; TRBD2 is a possible D gene (6 bases). CDR3 length: 15 residues. CDR1 is MNHEY, CDR2 SVGEGT, per germline. With 2 bases removed from V and 6 bases from J, the gap between germline ends came to 14 bases. The CDR3 DNA reads as TGTGCCAGCAGTTACGTTTTCGGTAGCGGCAATGAGCAGTTCTTC. It is translated as CASSYVFGSGNEQFF.

The chain couples TRBV6-5 to TRBJ2-1, with 7 bases aligning to TRBD1. Trimming removed 5 bases from V and 9 bases from J; junction bases left unmatched: 13. CDR1 is MNHEY and CDR2 is SVGAGI in the germline V gene. The CDR3 loop spans 15 amino acids. CDR3 DNA: TGTGCCAGCAGTCACCTCCTCGACAGGGACGGTGAGCAGTTCTTC. Amino acid sequence: CASSHLLDRDGEQFF.

The rearrangement joins TRBV13 to TRBJ1-6; TRBD1 aligns across 10 bases. This CDR3 spans 16 amino acids. Trimming cost V 5 bases and J 6 bases; bases outside gene matches: 7. Germline-derived CDR1 and CDR2 are PRHDT and FYEKMQ (reference sequence). CDR3 amino acids: CASSPLGQGINSPLHF. The CDR3 DNA follows: TGTGCCAGCAGCCCTCTGGGACAGGGGATTAATTCACCCCTCCACTTT.

This clonotype was picked up a small number of times. V usage is TRBV29-1 and J usage is TRBJ2-3; TRBD1 aligns across 7 bases. The CDR3 totals 13 residues. Germline CDR1 reads SQVTM; CDR2 reads ANQGSEA. Trimming took 6 bases from V and 5 from J; bases not matched to a gene: 8. CDR3 in amino acids: CSVKRTGGDTQYF. CDR3 in DNA: TGCAGCGTCAAACGGACAGGCGGAGATACGCAGTATTTT.

V gene TRBV5-1 combines with J gene TRBJ2-7, with D tentatively TRBD1 or TRBD2 (5 bases each). CDR3 length: 17 residues. With 3 bases removed from V and 2 bases from J, the gap between germline ends came to 21 bases. The germline V gene encodes CDR1 SGHRS and CDR2 YFSETQ. CDR3 protein: CASSSNPGAHPAYEQYF. In DNA form, the CDR3 reads TGCGCCAGCAGCTCCAACCCCGGGGCGCATCCCGCCTACGAGCAGTACTTC. Full variable domain (remainder filled in from reference TRBV5-1 and TRBJ2-7): KAGVTQTPRYLIKTRGQQVTLSCSPISGHRSVSWYQQTPGQGLQFLFEYFSETQRNKGNFPGRFSGRQFSNSRSEMNVSTLELGDSALYLCASSSNPGAHPAYEQYFGPGTRLTVT.

The chain joins TRBV6-2 or TRBV6-3 to TRBJ2-3; TRBD2 matches 7 bases. V lost 3 bases, J lost 4 bases, and 4 bases stayed unmatched. The CDR3 has 14 amino acids. From germline, CDR1 is MNHEY and CDR2 SVGEGT. CDR3 bases: TGTGCCAGCAGTTATGCGACTAGCCCAGATACGCAGTATTTT. Its translation: CASSYATSPDTQYF.

On this clonotype: The junction and the germline gene differ at one end; a read error may be behind it. The chain joins TRBV6-5 to TRBJ2-6; D might be TRBD1 (5 bases). CDR3 length: 14 amino acids. The germline V gene has CDR1 MNHEY and CDR2 SVGAGI. This chain's CDR3 is CASRPSFGANVRTF. CDR3 coding DNA: TGTGCCAGCCGACCGAGCTTTGGGGCCAACGTCCGGACTTTC.

The rearrangement joins TRBV10-3 to TRBJ2-3; D may correspond to TRBD1 or TRBD2 (5 bases each). The germline V gene has CDR1 ENHRY and CDR2 SYGVKD. CDR3 size: 16 residues. The V and J ends lost 1 base and 1 base respectively, with 12 bases between them. In DNA, the CDR3 is TGTGCCATCAGTGAGTTGGGGGTGGCTGGCACAGATACGCAGTATTTT. Translated, it gives CAISELGVAGTDTQYF.

In regard to this clonotype: A read error may be the cause here, since a much bigger clone is one base away. The CDR3 ends on some other residue instead of the conserved phenylalanine or tryptophan, so this is likely a read error. The J gene is TRBJ2-3, the V gene TRBV7-2, with D unclear. This CDR3 has 12 amino acids. Germline lookup yields CDR1 SGHTA and CDR2 FQGNSA. The V end was cut by 3 bases, the J end by 2 bases, with 3 bases between. This CDR3 is CASSFYTDTQYL. The DNA of the CDR3 is TGTGCCAGCAGCTTCTACACAGATACGCAGTATTTG.

The V and J genes are TRBV15 and TRBJ1-3; 9 bases agree with TRBD1. V lost 3 bases, J lost 3 bases, and 3 bases stayed unmatched. CDR1 LNHNV and CDR2 YYDKDF come from the germline V gene (reference sequence). This CDR3 spans 15 amino acids. This CDR3 is CATSSRDRVGNTIYF. The CDR3 coding sequence is TGTGCCACCAGCAGCCGGGACAGGGTTGGAAACACCATATATTTT. The full variable domain, its missing parts supplied by reference TRBV15 and TRBJ1-3, is DAMVIQNPRYQVTQFGKPVTLSCSQTLNHNVMYWYQQKSSQAPKLLFHYYDKDFNNEADTPDNFQSRRPNTSFCFLDIRSPGLGDTAMYLCATSSRDRVGNTIYFGEGSWLTVV.

The rearrangement links TRBV25-1 to TRBJ1-1; 8 nucleotides agree with TRBD1. The CDR3 spans 15 residues. The V and J ends lost 6 bases and 3 bases, in that order; junction bases with no gene match: 9. Germline CDR1 MGHDK, CDR2 SYGVNS. CDR3 loop: CASSDPGQGDTEAFF. The DNA for the CDR3 is TGTGCCAGCAGCGACCCAGGACAGGGCGACACTGAAGCTTTCTTT.

The chain employs TRBV25-1 and TRBJ2-1; D is undetermined. Trimming took 8 bases from V and 0 from J, leaving 8 bases between them. The germline V gene has CDR1 MGHDK and CDR2 SYGVNS. The CDR3 length is 13 residues. CDR3 coding DNA: TGTGCCAGCGGGTGGGGCTCCTACAATGAGCAGTTCTTC. Protein: CASGWGSYNEQFF.

The DNA of the CDR3 is TGCGCCAGCAGCCAGAGCAGGGCCGAAAACACCATATATTTT. Residues: CASSQSRAENTIYF. The chain links TRBV4-3 to TRBJ1-3, with a possible D match to TRBD1 (5 bases). This CDR3 comprises 14 residues. CDR1 and CDR2 (germline): LGHNA, YSLEER. V lost 3 bases and J lost 6, with 12 bases in between.

The V gene is TRBV18, the J gene TRBJ1-2, with TRBD1 as a possible D gene (5 bases). In germline, CDR1 is KGHSH, CDR2 LQKENI. Trimming removed 6 bases from V and 3 bases from J, with 11 bases in between. The CDR3 consists of 13 residues. The CDR3 sequence: CASSSGPHYGYTF. The CDR3 coding sequence is TGTGCCAGCTCCTCAGGGCCCCACTATGGCTACACCTTC.

This clonotype was counted between two and nine times. The rearrangement uses TRBV5-1 and TRBJ2-3, with 7 positions matching TRBD1. Germline V gene lookup returns CDR1 SGHRS and CDR2 YFSETQ. Germline trimming cut 3 bases from V and 3 bases from J; bases unmatched to any gene: 1. The CDR3 is 13 residues long. CDR3: CASSSGQTDTQYF. CDR3 DNA: TGCGCCAGCAGCTCGGGACAGACAGATACGCAGTATTTT.

V usage is TRBV7-9 and J usage is TRBJ1-2, with D hard to call. V gave up 0 bases and J gave up 7 bases, with 15 bases separating them. CDR3 size: 15 residues. CDR1 and CDR2 (germline): SEHNR, FQNEAQ (reference sequence). The DNA for the CDR3 is TGTGCCAGCAGCTTAGCAACGGATTGGGGAGGTGGCTACACCTTC. Protein sequence: CASSLATDWGGGYTF.

The gene calls are TRBV7-2 and TRBJ2-1; 11 nucleotides match TRBD2. The junction had 8 bases not matched to a gene; V was cut back by 5 bases and J by 5 bases. The CDR3 runs 16 residues. Germline values: CDR1 SGHTA, CDR2 FQGNSA. Here the CDR3 reads CASSQLAGEVNNEQFF. Here the CDR3 DNA reads TGTGCCAGCAGCCAACTAGCGGGAGAGGTTAACAATGAGCAGTTCTTC.

This sequence joins TRBV2 and TRBJ2-3, with D tentatively TRBD1 (7 bases). The germline CDR1 and CDR2 sequences are SNHLY and FYNNEI. The CDR3 has 15 amino acids. V was pared by 1 base and J by 7 bases, with 15 bases between. DNA for the CDR3: TGTGCCAGCAGTGAAGGTTCAGGGGGAGGAAATACGCAGTATTTT. This sequence encodes CASSEGSGGGNTQYF.

The V call is TRBV6-2 or TRBV6-3, the J call TRBJ2-6; no reliable D call. The germline V and J ends were trimmed by 11 bases and 0 bases, with 14 bases remaining between them. The CDR3 totals 15 residues. Looked up from germline, CDR1 is MNHEY and CDR2 is SVGEGT. The CDR3 reads CAGSLQSSGANVLTF. The CDR3 coding sequence is TGTGCCGGTAGTTTACAATCCTCTGGGGCCAACGTCCTGACTTTC.

The rearrangement links TRBV29-1 to TRBJ1-1; D remains unclear. V was shortened by 7 bases and J by 7 bases, with 19 bases between the two germline ends. The CDR3 is made up of 13 amino acids. Germline values: CDR1 SQVTM, CDR2 ANQGSEA. CDR3 region: CSADPGVGREAFF. The CDR3, as DNA: TGCAGCGCTGATCCCGGTGTTGGGCGTGAAGCTTTCTTT.

The rearrangement links TRBV29-1 to TRBJ2-2; 8 nucleotides agree with TRBD1. The trim removed 5 bases at V and 3 bases at J, leaving 8 bases unmatched. CDR1 SQVTM and CDR2 ANQGSEA come from the germline V gene. This CDR3 is 15 amino acids long. CDR3 sequence: CSVPGSGQDTGELFF. The DNA of the CDR3 is TGCAGCGTTCCGGGATCGGGACAGGACACCGGGGAGCTGTTTTTT.

This clonotype has only one observation. V is TRBV4-1 and J is TRBJ1-4, with D uncertain. The V gene's germline CDR1 is MGHRA and CDR2 YSYEKL. Trimming stripped 2 bases from V and 0 bases from J, with 16 bases between. The CDR3 spans 18 residues. CDR3 DNA sequence: TGCGCCAGCAGCCAACACCCTTTTAAAGCTGCAACTAATGAAAAACTGTTTTTT. The encoded protein is CASSQHPFKAATNEKLFF.

V and J are TRBV12-3 or TRBV12-4 and TRBJ1-4, with TRBD1 matching over 7 bases. The CDR3 has 14 residues. Trimming cost V 5 bases and J 13 bases; bases outside gene matches: 13. In DNA, the CDR3 is TGTGCCAGCAGTGACTCGACAGGGTCTGCGGGACTGTTTTTT. This gives the protein CASSDSTGSAGLFF.